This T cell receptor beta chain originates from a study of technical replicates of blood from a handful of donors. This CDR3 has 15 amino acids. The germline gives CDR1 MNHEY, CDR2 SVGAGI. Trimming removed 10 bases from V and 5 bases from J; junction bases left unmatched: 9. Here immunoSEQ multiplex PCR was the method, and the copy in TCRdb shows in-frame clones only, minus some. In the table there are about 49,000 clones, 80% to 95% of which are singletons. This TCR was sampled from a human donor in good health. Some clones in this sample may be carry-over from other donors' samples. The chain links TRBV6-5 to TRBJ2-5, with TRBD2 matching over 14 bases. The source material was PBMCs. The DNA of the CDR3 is TGTGCCACCAGACTAGCGGGGGGGCCGTGGGAGACCCAGTACTTC. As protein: CATRLAGGPWETQYF.